One and the same sample provided the 18 T cell receptor beta chains below, sequenced in a study of blood T cells in healthy people across ages (dated by TCRdb to the mid-2010s). Library creation used 5' RACE. For sequencing, an Illumina HiSeq 2500 was employed. A second PCR of about 6 to 11 cycles was performed with a sample-barcoded 5' primer and a J-beta primer mix. Using fastp trimming at Q25 and MiXCR clonotype assembly, TCRdb reanalyzed the public sequencing data and kept in-frame beta chains. All rows with the same CDR3 protein become a single entry with the most common DNA and genes. The table for this sample lists some 290,000 distinct CDR3 sequences; less than 30% of them were counted only once. The top ten clones comprise approximately 30% of the sample. The sample consisted of blood. These receptors were collected from a woman aged 70 to 79 in good health.

The chain recombines TRBV7-9 with TRBJ1-4; no clear D. Trimming took 8 bases from V and 5 from J, leaving 12 bases between them. The CDR3 has 13 residues. Germline values: CDR1 SEHNR, CDR2 FQNEAQ (reference sequence). Here the CDR3 DNA reads TGTGCCAGCGGGATGACTGAGAATGAAAAACTGTTTTTT. It specifies CASGMTENEKLFF. Combining the CDR3 with reference TRBV7-9 and TRBJ1-4 gives the whole variable domain DTGVSQNPRHKITKRGQNVTFRCDPISEHNRLYWYRQTLGQGPEFLTYFQNEAQLEKSRLLSDRFSAERPKGSFSTLEIQRTEQGDSAMYLCASGMTENEKLFFGSGTQLSVL.

The chain has TRBV20-1 and TRBJ2-2; D call uncertain. The length of the CDR3 is 16 residues. Trimming took 0 bases from V and 4 from J, leaving 15 bases between them. The V gene's germline CDR1 is DFQATT and CDR2 SNEGSKA (reference sequence). CDR3 bases: TGCAGTGCTAGAGATCATACCGCAGGCCTCACCGGGGAGCTGTTTTTT. Amino acids: CSARDHTAGLTGELFF.

This clonotype was counted ten times or more. The chain links TRBV29-1 to TRBJ2-7, with a weak D call TRBD2 (6 bases). The CDR3 runs 10 residues. V dropped 4 bases and J dropped 6 bases, with 7 bases sitting between them. Germline-derived CDR1 and CDR2 are SQVTM and ANQGSEA. The CDR3 region is CSVAEGEQYF. CDR3 DNA: TGCAGCGTTGCGGAGGGCGAGCAGTACTTC.

The gene calls are TRBV13 and TRBJ2-7; TRBD2 matches at 10 bases. V gave up 3 bases and J gave up 6 bases; unmatched junction bases: 11. The germline gives CDR1 PRHDT, CDR2 FYEKMQ (reference sequence). The CDR3 sequence is 16 residues long. The CDR3 DNA sequence: TGTGCCAGCAGCTTCTCAACTAGCGGGGTGGCCTCCGAGCAGTACTTC. It translates to CASSFSTSGVASEQYF. The whole variable domain, filled in from reference TRBV13 and TRBJ2-7, reads AAGVIQSPRHLIKEKRETATLKCYPIPRHDTVYWYQQGPGQDPQFLISFYEKMQSDKGSIPDRFSAQQFSDYHSELNMSSLELGDSALYFCASSFSTSGVASEQYFGPGTRLTVT.

This clonotype was seen a few times. The genes are TRBV7-2 and TRBJ1-6; D remains ambiguous. Trimming stripped 5 bases from V and 6 bases from J, with 11 bases between. This CDR3 has 14 amino acids. CDR1 SGHTA and CDR2 FQGNSA come from the germline V gene. CDR3 nucleotides: TGTGCCAGCAGCGCCAAAAGCTCTAATTCACCCCTCCACTTT. Translated: CASSAKSSNSPLHF.

Of note for this clonotype: One end of the junction does not line up with germline, which may come from a read error. The rearrangement uses TRBV7-2 and TRBJ2-5; D assignment may be TRBD1 or TRBD2 (5 bases each). This CDR3 comprises 15 residues. Germline CDR1 reads SGHTA; CDR2 reads FQGNSA. In DNA form, the CDR3 reads TGTGCCAGCAGCTCCACCGGGACCGACCAAGTGACCCAGTACTTC. Translated, it gives CASSSTGTDQVTQYF.

The V and J genes are TRBV6-1 and TRBJ1-4; D possibly corresponds to TRBD1 (5 bases). V was pared by 4 bases and J by 8 bases, with 11 bases between. The CDR3 is made up of 13 amino acids. The germline V gene encodes CDR1 MNHNS and CDR2 SASEGT. CDR3 nucleotides: TGTGCCAGCAGTGTTTATGGGGGAGAAAAACTGTTTTTT. The encoded protein is CASSVYGGEKLFF.

In this sample, this clonotype turned up a few times. The CDR3 does not close with the conserved phenylalanine or tryptophan, likely indicating a read error. The chain combines TRBV6-2 or TRBV6-3 with TRBJ2-1; 7 bases line up with TRBD2. Germline-derived CDR1 and CDR2 are MNHEY and SVGEGT. The CDR3 is 16 amino acids. V shed 3 bases and J 0 bases; nucleotides not matched to a gene: 5. CDR3 sequence (DNA): TGTGCCAGCAGTTATCAAGCGGGAAGCTCCTACAATGAGCAGTTCCTC. Translated, it gives CASSYQAGSSYNEQFL.

V is TRBV20-1 and J is TRBJ2-5; 11 nucleotides align to TRBD2. V lost 3 bases, J lost 9 bases, and 12 bases stayed unmatched. The germline V gene encodes CDR1 DFQATT and CDR2 SNEGSKA (reference sequence). CDR3 length: 15 residues. CDR3 in DNA: TGCAGTGCTAGTTTAGCGGGAGGGACTAGAGAATCCCAGTACTTC. Its protein is CSASLAGGTRESQYF.

This clonotype was counted only a few times. CDR3 bases: TGCAGTGCTAGAGATCCGCGACAGACCGATGAAAAACTGTTTTTT. It translates to CSARDPRQTDEKLFF. The V call is TRBV20-1, the J call TRBJ1-4; a possible D gene is TRBD1 (5 bases). Germline CDR1 reads DFQATT; CDR2 reads SNEGSKA (reference sequence). CDR3 length: 15 amino acids. V gave up 0 bases and J gave up 6 bases, with 14 bases separating them.

This clonotype has more than one count but fewer than ten. This sequence joins TRBV20-1 and TRBJ2-1, with 7 bases identical to TRBD2. V lost 5 bases and J lost 8; bases outside the gene matches: 15. In germline, CDR1 is DFQATT, CDR2 SNEGSKA (reference sequence). The CDR3 covers 15 residues. The CDR3 DNA reads TGCAGTGCTTGGGGGGGAGGGCCAGGATCTGATGAGCAGTTCTTC. The encoded protein is CSAWGGGPGSDEQFF.

This clonotype was found a few times. The CDR3 loop reads CAISEGGAVRSYEQYF. The CDR3 nucleotides read TGTGCCATCAGTGAGGGGGGGGCGGTAAGAAGCTACGAGCAGTACTTC. The chain couples TRBV10-3 to TRBJ2-7, with a weak D call TRBD2 (7 bases). This CDR3 is built from 16 residues. Per the germline V gene, CDR1 is ENHRY and CDR2 is SYGVKD. Trimming stripped 2 bases from V and 3 bases from J, with 17 bases between.

This clonotype has just a few counts. The gene calls are TRBV5-1 and TRBJ2-1; D ambiguous. The germline V and J ends were trimmed by 4 bases and 3 bases, with 11 bases remaining between them. The CDR3 extends over 14 amino acids. Germline CDR1 is SGHRS and CDR2 is YFSETQ. CDR3 region: CASSVSSNYNEQFF. CDR3 sequence (DNA): TGCGCCAGCAGCGTTTCTTCGAACTACAATGAGCAGTTCTTC.

In this sample, this clonotype turned up many times. The genes are TRBV7-3 and TRBJ2-5; 7 bases align to TRBD2. V lost 5 bases and J lost 0; bases outside the gene matches: 6. This CDR3 comprises 15 residues. Germline CDR1 and CDR2: SGHTA and FQGTGA. The CDR3 nucleotides read TGTGCCAGCAGCCCTGGAACTAGCGACCAAGAGACCCAGTACTTC. This codes for CASSPGTSDQETQYF.

This clonotype was seen at least ten times. The gene calls are TRBV2 and TRBJ2-1, with TRBD2 identical over 10 bases. Germline CDR1 reads SNHLY; CDR2 reads FYNNEI. This CDR3 has 14 amino acids. Unmatched junction bases numbered 1, after V lost 4 bases and J lost 4 bases. This CDR3 reads CASSGTSGYNEQFF. The CDR3 DNA reads TGTGCCAGCAGTGGGACTAGCGGATACAATGAGCAGTTCTTC. The full variable domain, completed using reference TRBV2 and TRBJ2-1, is EPEVTQTPSHQVTQMGQEVILRCVPISNHLYFYWYRQILGQKVEFLVSFYNNEISEKSEIFDDQFSVERPDGSNFTLKIRSTKLEDSAMYFCASSGTSGYNEQFFGPGTRLTVL.

This clonotype was recorded a few times. Since no conserved phenylalanine or tryptophan closes the CDR3, a read error is the likely cause. The gene calls are TRBV13 and TRBJ2-4; 8 bases are a match to TRBD1. V trimming: 4 bases; J trimming: 0 bases; junction bases outside the gene matches: 8. Germline CDR1 is PRHDT and CDR2 is FYEKMQ (reference sequence). This CDR3 region has 17 residues. The CDR3 nucleotides read TGTGCCAGCAGCTCCAGGGACAGGTTGGGAGCCAAAAACATTCAGTACCTC. This gives the protein CASSSRDRLGAKNIQYL.

The chain uses TRBV28 and TRBJ2-1; D perhaps matches TRBD2 (5 bases). Per germline, CDR1 MDHEN and CDR2 SYDVKM. The CDR3 length is 14 residues. The V end was cut by 4 bases, the J end by 3 bases, with 10 bases between. The CDR3 spells CASSYIGSYNEQFF. The DNA of the CDR3 is TGTGCCAGCAGTTACATAGGGAGCTACAATGAGCAGTTCTTC.

V and J are TRBV19 and TRBJ2-7, with TRBD1 identical over 9 bases. Trimming removed 4 bases from V and 5 bases from J; junction bases left unmatched: 3. Germline CDR1 LNHDA, CDR2 SQIVND (reference sequence). This CDR3 comprises 13 residues. The CDR3 region is CASSTRQGDEQYV. The CDR3 DNA sequence: TGTGCCAGTAGTACCCGACAGGGGGACGAGCAGTACGTC.